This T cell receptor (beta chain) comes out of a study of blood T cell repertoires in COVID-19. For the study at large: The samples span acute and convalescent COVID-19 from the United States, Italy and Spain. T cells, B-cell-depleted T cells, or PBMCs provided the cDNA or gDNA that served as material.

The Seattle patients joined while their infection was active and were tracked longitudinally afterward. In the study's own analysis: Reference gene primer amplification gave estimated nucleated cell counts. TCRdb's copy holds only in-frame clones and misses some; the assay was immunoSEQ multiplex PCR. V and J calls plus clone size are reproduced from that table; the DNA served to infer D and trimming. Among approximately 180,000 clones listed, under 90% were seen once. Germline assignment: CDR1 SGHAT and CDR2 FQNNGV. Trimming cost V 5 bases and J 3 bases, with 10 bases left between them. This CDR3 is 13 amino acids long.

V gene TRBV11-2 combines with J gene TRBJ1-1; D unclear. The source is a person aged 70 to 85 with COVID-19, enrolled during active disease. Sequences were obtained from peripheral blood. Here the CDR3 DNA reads TGTGCCAGCAGCCTCGGACTCTACACTGAAGCTTTCTTT. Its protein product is CASSLGLYTEAFF.